This is a list of T cell receptor beta chains from one sample in a study of T cell changes during pregnancy in multiple sclerosis. Repertoires were generated with immunoSEQ multiplex PCR, while TCRdb's copy carries only in-frame clones and drops some. The table lists 65,000 to 85,000 clones, around 94% of them singletons, with more than 0.95% in the top ten. The sample consisted of peripheral blood, taken in the second trimester of pregnancy. Receptors originate from a female donor in good health, enrolled as a control in a pregnancy study. The CDR3 runs from the conserved cysteine through the conserved F or W. A D gene is named only where the DNA matches it firmly. Size is stated for part of the rows, as once, few or many counts, or as a class when the clone is expanded.

CDR3nt	CDR3aa	abundance	v_gene	j_gene	len	d_gene
TGTGCCAGCAGTTACTCTAAGGGGCCCGACACAGATACGCAGTATTTT	CASSYSKGPDTDTQYF	NA	TRBV6-5	TRBJ2-3	16	NA
TGTGCCAGCAGTGAGGGAGGCTATGGCTACACCTTC	CASSEGGYGYTF	NA	TRBV6-1	TRBJ1-2	12	NA
TGTGCCAGCAGTGTGGCTAGCGGGGGGGTGTTGAACATTCAGTACTTC	CASSVASGGVLNIQYF	NA	TRBV6-1	TRBJ2-4	16	TRBD2
TGTGCCAGTAGGGGCCCCCCAACCGGGGAGCTGTTTTTT	CASRGPPTGELFF	NA	TRBV19	TRBJ2-2	13	NA
TGTGCCAGCAGTGACCTCGGAGGGAGGAATGAGCAGTTCTTC	CASSDLGGRNEQFF	NA	TRBV25-1	TRBJ2-1	14	NA
TGTGCCAGTAGTATACGGACTTGGGATGAGCAGTTCTTC	CASSIRTWDEQFF	NA	TRBV19	TRBJ2-1	13	NA
TGTGCCAGCAGTCATAGCGGCACCGGGGAGCTGTTTTTT	CASSHSGTGELFF	NA	TRBV27	TRBJ2-2	13	NA
TGCAGCGTTAGCGGGACTAGCGGGAGGCCGAGTTCAGATGAGCAGTTCTTC	CSVSGTSGRPSSDEQFF	NA	TRBV29-1	TRBJ2-1	17	TRBD2
TGTGCCAGCAGTGACGACAGGGATGAAGCTTTCTTT	CASSDDRDEAFF	NA	TRBV2	TRBJ1-1	12	TRBD1
TGTGCCAGTCGGGACAGCCGATACGAGCAGTACTTC	CASRDSRYEQYF	NA	TRBV19	TRBJ2-7	12	TRBD1
TGTGCCAGCAGTGAGCGGCCAGGGTCGAATAGAGGCAATCAGCCCCAGCATTTT	CASSERPGSNRGNQPQHF	NA	TRBV2	TRBJ1-5	18	NA
TGTGCCAGCAGCTTGCTCGGGGAGCAGTACTTC	CASSLLGEQYF	NA	TRBV5-6	TRBJ2-5	11	NA
TGCGCCAGCAGCTTGGTCGGACTAGCTAACAATGAGCAGTTCTTC	CASSLVGLANNEQFF	NA	TRBV5-1	TRBJ2-1	15	TRBD2
TGTGCCAGCAGGAATAGCGGGAGGGCTGGGTTGGAGTACTTC	CASRNSGRAGLEYF	NA	TRBV7-8	TRBJ2-7	14	TRBD2
TGTGCCAGCAGCGTAGCGCCAGCGGGAGGGGCGCCCCCCGAGCAGTACTTC	CASSVAPAGGAPPEQYF	NA	TRBV9	TRBJ2-7	17	TRBD2
TGTGCCAGCAGCTTAAGAGGGGACAGGAGCTCCTACGAGCAGTACTTC	CASSLRGDRSSYEQYF	NA	TRBV7-2	TRBJ2-7	16	TRBD1
TGTGCCAGCAGCCCCCGACAGGGGACTGGGGCCAACGTCCTGACTTTC	CASSPRQGTGANVLTF	NA	TRBV9	TRBJ2-6	16	TRBD1
TGTGCCAGCAGTCCGATCTTAGCGGGCGGTGAGCAGTTCTTC	CASSPILAGGEQFF	once	TRBV27	TRBJ2-1	14	TRBD2
TGTGCCAGCAGCACAGGGACTAGCGAAGCCAGTGAGCAGTTCTTC	CASSTGTSEASEQFF	NA	TRBV11-3	TRBJ2-1	15	TRBD2
TGTGCCAGCAGCCAAAAGCAGGGATACACCGGGGAGCTGTTTTTT	CASSQKQGYTGELFF	NA	TRBV4-2	TRBJ2-2	15	NA
TGTGCCAGCAGTTACGAAGGGGGCTCTGGGGCCAACGTCCTGACTTTC	CASSYEGGSGANVLTF	NA	TRBV6-5	TRBJ2-6	16	NA
TGTGCCAGCATCCGACAGGGGGCCCCGAACACTGAAGCTTTCTTT	CASIRQGAPNTEAFF	NA	TRBV27	TRBJ1-1	15	TRBD1
TGTGCCAGCAGTCAGGGACAGGGGGTCGCTGGGGCCAACGTCCTGACTTTC	CASSQGQGVAGANVLTF	NA	TRBV28	TRBJ2-6	17	TRBD1
TGTGCCAGTAGTAGACAGGGGGGGCGGGAGTACAATGAGCAGTTCTTC	CASSRQGGREYNEQFF	NA	TRBV19	TRBJ2-1	16	TRBD1
TGTGCCAGCAGCTCATCCCCAGAGGCGGGGAGGCCCCAGCATTTT	CASSSSPEAGRPQHF	NA	TRBV9	TRBJ1-5	15	NA
TGTGCCAGCAGCGAGTCAGGGTGGGATGGTCTACTATCTGGGGCCAACGTCCTGACTTTC	CASSESGWDGLLSGANVLTF	NA	TRBV28	TRBJ2-6	20	NA
TGTGCCAGTAGTTCCGGACTAGCGGGCACGGCAGATACGCAGTATTTT	CASSSGLAGTADTQYF	NA	TRBV19	TRBJ2-3	16	TRBD2
TGTGCCAGCAGCTCCTCCAGACTAGCGGGTACGAATGAGCAGTTCTTC	CASSSSRLAGTNEQFF	NA	TRBV7-2	TRBJ2-1	16	TRBD2
TGCAGCGTTGTGCGGGGGACGGGGACTGAAGCTTTCTTT	CSVVRGTGTEAFF	NA	TRBV29-1	TRBJ1-1	13	NA
TGTGCCAGCAGTTTGGGAGGAATCGGAAACACCATATATTTT	CASSLGGIGNTIYF	NA	TRBV28	TRBJ1-3	14	NA
TGTGCCAGCAGCTTACGGGCAGGGTCGCCTGAGGAAGCTTTCTTT	CASSLRAGSPEEAFF	NA	TRBV7-8	TRBJ1-1	15	NA
TGTGCCAGTACGGGGGACAGCACCTACGAGCAGTACTTC	CASTGDSTYEQYF	NA	TRBV19	TRBJ2-7	13	NA
TGTGCCAGCAGTCCTTACAGGGGGCAAGAGACCCAGTACTTC	CASSPYRGQETQYF	NA	TRBV27	TRBJ2-5	14	TRBD1
TGTGCCAGCAGCTTAGGGCGGGCCACCTACAATGAGCAGTTCTTC	CASSLGRATYNEQFF	NA	TRBV11-2	TRBJ2-1	15	NA
TGTGCCAGCATGCCGGGGTCTGGAAACACCATATATTTT	CASMPGSGNTIYF	NA	TRBV6-1	TRBJ1-3	13	NA
TGTGCCAGTACCGAACAGGGGGAAACTGAAGCTTTCTTT	CASTEQGETEAFF	NA	TRBV19	TRBJ1-1	13	TRBD1
TGTGCCAGCAGCTTGGGGCAGGGCGCTTCGAACACTGAAGCTTTCTTT	CASSLGQGASNTEAFF	NA	TRBV5-4	TRBJ1-1	16	NA
TGTGCCAGCAAGGGGATCCCGTCCTACGAGCAGTACTTC	CASKGIPSYEQYF	NA	TRBV28	TRBJ2-7	13	NA
TGTGCCAGTAGACCCAGCCGGGACAGCTCCTACGAGCAGTACTTC	CASRPSRDSSYEQYF	NA	TRBV19	TRBJ2-7	15	TRBD1
TGTGCCAGCAGCATATGGGGACAGGGGGCAGGAAATGAGCAGTTCTTC	CASSIWGQGAGNEQFF	once	TRBV7-6	TRBJ2-1	16	TRBD1
TGTGCCAGCAGCTCATCCACAGGCAAAGAGACCCAGTACTTC	CASSSSTGKETQYF	NA	TRBV5-4	TRBJ2-5	14	NA
TGTGCCAGCACTAGCACGGGCCTTTCGAACACTGAAGCTTTCTTT	CASTSTGLSNTEAFF	NA	TRBV5-4	TRBJ1-1	15	NA
TGTGCCAGCCGAGAGTCTAGCACAGATACGCAGTATTTT	CASRESSTDTQYF	NA	TRBV6-6	TRBJ2-3	13	NA
TGTGCCAGCAGCCAAGATGGCCCCCGGAAGACTAGCGGGAGAATACATGAGCAGTTCTTC	CASSQDGPRKTSGRIHEQFF	NA	TRBV4-2	TRBJ2-1	20	TRBD2
TGTGCTAGCAGCTTAGATAGGAACACTGAAGCTTTCTTT	CASSLDRNTEAFF	NA	TRBV7-7	TRBJ1-1	13	NA
TGTGCCAGCAGCTTCCGACAGGGCACTGGGGAGACCCAGTACTTC	CASSFRQGTGETQYF	NA	TRBV7-9	TRBJ2-5	15	TRBD1